The next 19 T cell receptor beta chains were all read from a single sample in a study of PD-L1 blockade in urothelial cancer. The protocol was immunoSEQ multiplex PCR, while the TCRdb copy is restricted to in-frame clones and leaves out a portion. The data show tens of thousands of clones, 87% seen once. Sequences were derived from PBMCs, sampled around atezolizumab (anti-PD-L1) treatment. The receptor source for this set is a woman between 70 and 85 years old with urothelial cancer.

This chain uses TRBV6-5 with TRBJ1-2; unclear D gene. The CDR3 runs to 16 residues. The germline V gene encodes CDR1 MNHEY and CDR2 SVGAGI. Trimming cost V 0 bases and J 6 bases, with 17 bases left between them. CDR3 in amino acids: CASSYSPQQHLDGYTF. As DNA, the CDR3 is TGTGCCAGCAGTTACTCTCCACAGCAGCACCTGGATGGCTACACCTTC.

The chain recombines TRBV5-1 with TRBJ2-7; 8 bases align to TRBD1. The CDR3 runs 14 residues. V gave up 1 base and J gave up 5 bases; unmatched junction bases: 5. The germline CDR1 and CDR2 sequences are SGHRS and YFSETQ. CDR3 sequence: CASSLYRTGNEQYF. For the CDR3, the DNA is TGCGCCAGCAGCTTGTACCGGACAGGGAACGAGCAGTACTTC.

The chain combines TRBV10-2 with TRBJ2-7; the D is unclear. The CDR3 is made up of 17 amino acids. V gave up 0 bases and J gave up 0 bases, with 15 bases separating them. Germline values: CDR1 WSHSY, CDR2 SAAADI. CDR3: CASSESVLVPSSYEQYF. The CDR3, as DNA: TGCGCCAGCAGTGAGTCGGTTTTGGTCCCGAGCTCCTACGAGCAGTACTTC.

This chain joins TRBV28 and TRBJ2-3; TRBD1 aligns across 11 bases. Unmatched junction bases numbered 3, after V lost 2 bases and J lost 2 bases. CDR3 size: 16 residues. Germline CDR1 is MDHEN and CDR2 is SYDVKM. The CDR3 protein is CASSLPGQGATDTQYF. DNA for the CDR3: TGTGCCAGCAGTTTACCCGGACAGGGGGCCACAGATACGCAGTATTTT.

This rearrangement joins TRBV4-3 to TRBJ1-5; D gene unclear. Per the germline V gene, CDR1 is LGHNA and CDR2 is YSLEER. The germline V and J ends were trimmed by 4 bases and 7 bases, with 17 bases remaining between them. This CDR3 has 15 amino acids. The CDR3 coding sequence is TGCGCCAGCAGCCCGACGACGGGAATCGGACAGCCCCAGCATTTT. It is translated as CASSPTTGIGQPQHF.

The chain recombines TRBV19 with TRBJ2-5, with 13 nucleotides matching TRBD2. V was pared by 0 bases and J by 4 bases, with 8 bases of the junction left unmatched. The CDR3 covers 18 residues. The germline CDR1 and CDR2 sequences are LNHDA and SQIVND (reference sequence). The CDR3 DNA follows: TGTGCCAGTAGTATAGATCGGACTAGCGGGAGTGTTTCAGAGACCCAGTACTTC. The encoded protein is CASSIDRTSGSVSETQYF. Complete variable domain (other parts from reference TRBV19 and TRBJ2-5): DGGITQSPKYLFRKEGQNVTLSCEQNLNHDAMYWYRQDPGQGLRLIYYSQIVNDFQKGDIAEGYSVSREKKESFPLTVTSAQKNPTAFYLCASSIDRTSGSVSETQYFGPGTRLLVL.

The chain couples TRBV29-1 to TRBJ1-3; possibly TRBD1 for D (6 bases). The CDR3 is 13 amino acids. Germline V gene sequence: CDR1 SQVTM, CDR2 ANQGSEA. V was pared by 6 bases and J by 0 bases, with 9 bases between. The CDR3 DNA reads as TGCAGCGTCGGACAGACCTCTGGAAACACCATATATTTT. Its translation: CSVGQTSGNTIYF.

The V gene is TRBV5-4, the J gene TRBJ2-7; 11 bases agree with TRBD2. Trimming at V came to 4 bases and at J to 5 bases, leaving 11 bases not matched to a gene. The germline CDR1 and CDR2 sequences are SGHNT and YYREEE (reference sequence). This CDR3 has 16 amino acids. CDR3 coding DNA: TGTGCCAGCAGCGAGTGGACTAGCGGGTTATTGAACGAGCAGTACTTC. Protein: CASSEWTSGLLNEQYF.

This chain connects TRBV27 to TRBJ2-2, with D possibly TRBD2 on 6 matching bases. The CDR3 is made up of 14 amino acids. Germline CDR1 reads MNHEY; CDR2 reads SMNVEV (reference sequence). Trimming pared 0 bases from V and 5 bases from J, leaving 7 bases between. The CDR3 coding sequence is TGTGCCAGCAGTTTATCGGGACTTACCGGGGAGCTGTTTTTT. This codes for CASSLSGLTGELFF.

The chain uses TRBV18 and TRBJ2-2, with TRBD2 as a possible D gene (6 bases). The germline V gene has CDR1 KGHSH and CDR2 LQKENI. This CDR3 contains 16 residues. The V gene lost 3 bases and the J gene lost 5 bases, with 16 bases spanning the gap. The CDR3 region is CASSPFHPRGTGELFF. The CDR3 bases are TGTGCCAGCTCACCGTTTCACCCCCGGGGGACCGGGGAGCTGTTTTTT.

The CDR3 region is CASSATGAGEQYF. CDR3 sequence (DNA): TGTGCCAGCAGCGCTACAGGGGCAGGGGAGCAGTACTTC. The rearrangement joins TRBV7-6 to TRBJ2-7, with 7 bases lining up with TRBD1. CDR3 length: 13 residues. V gave up 5 bases and J gave up 7 bases; unmatched junction bases: 8. Looked up from germline, CDR1 is SGHVS and CDR2 is FNYEAQ.

The gene calls are TRBV7-9 and TRBJ1-1; 8 nucleotides align to TRBD1. The V gene end was trimmed by 5 bases and the J gene end by 1 base; junction bases not matched to a gene: 6. The germline V gene encodes CDR1 SEHNR and CDR2 FQNEAQ (reference sequence). The CDR3 has 15 residues. The CDR3: CASSTRQGWNTEAFF. CDR3 in DNA: TGTGCCAGCAGCACCCGACAGGGGTGGAACACTGAAGCTTTCTTT.

The CDR3 is CASSLGQGSDTQYF. The CDR3, as DNA: TGTGCCAGCAGCCTGGGACAGGGATCAGATACGCAGTATTTT. This sequence joins TRBV7-2 and TRBJ2-3; TRBD1 matches at 9 bases. The germline gives CDR1 SGHTA, CDR2 FQGNSA. The V and J ends lost 5 bases and 4 bases, in that order; junction bases with no gene match: 4. The length of the CDR3 is 14 residues.

The chain is built from TRBV4-2 and TRBJ2-7; the match to TRBD1 covers 7 bases. In germline, CDR1 is LGHNA, CDR2 YNFKEQ. The CDR3 is 14 amino acids. The trim removed 6 bases at V and 5 bases at J, leaving 10 bases unmatched. The CDR3 sequence is CASRARQGTDEQYF. CDR3 in DNA: TGTGCCAGCAGGGCGAGACAGGGTACGGACGAGCAGTACTTC.

V and J are TRBV6-1 and TRBJ2-1; 9 nucleotides align to TRBD2. J gave up 0 bases and V 5 bases, and 2 bases lay outside the gene matches. Germline V gene data show CDR1 as MNHNS and CDR2 as SASEGT. There are 15 residues in the CDR3. CDR3 region: CASSSSGTSYNEQFF. The CDR3 DNA is TGTGCCAGCAGTTCTAGCGGGACCTCCTACAATGAGCAGTTCTTC.

The V and J genes are TRBV2 and TRBJ2-2; D gene uncertain. Germline CDR1 is SNHLY and CDR2 is FYNNEI. CDR3 length equals 12 residues. Trimming stripped 7 bases from V and 9 bases from J, with 12 bases between. The CDR3, as DNA: TGTGCCAGCACGGAGTTGGCTAGGGAGCTGTTTTTT. Its translation is CASTELARELFF. Full variable domain (outside the CDR3, taken from reference TRBV2 and TRBJ2-2): EPEVTQTPSHQVTQMGQEVILRCVPISNHLYFYWYRQILGQKVEFLVSFYNNEISEKSEIFDDQFSVERPDGSNFTLKIRSTKLEDSAMYFCASTELARELFFGEGSRLTVL.

The chain couples TRBV6-6 to TRBJ2-7, with a weak D call TRBD2 (6 bases). V was clipped by 5 bases and J by 3 bases, with 8 bases between them. The CDR3 is 12 residues long. Germline V gives CDR1 MNHNY, CDR2 SVGAGI (reference sequence). CDR3 coding DNA: TGTGCCAGCAGTACGCGGGACTACGAGCAGTACTTC. This sequence encodes CASSTRDYEQYF.

The rearrangement joins TRBV30 to TRBJ1-1, with 7 bases lining up with TRBD1. Germline-derived CDR1 and CDR2 are GTSNPN and SVGIG (reference sequence). CDR3 length: 16 residues. Trimming at V came to 8 bases and at J to 0 bases, leaving 15 bases not matched to a gene. CDR3 residues: CAGNTGQLLMNTEAFF. For the CDR3, the DNA is TGTGCCGGGAACACGGGACAGCTCCTGATGAACACTGAAGCTTTCTTT.

In this sample, this clone turned up a few times. The chain carries TRBV30 and TRBJ2-7; 9 nucleotides align to TRBD1. The CDR3 sequence is 14 residues long. Germline V gene sequence: CDR1 GTSNPN, CDR2 SVGIG (reference sequence). Trimming at V came to 3 bases and at J to 4 bases, leaving 7 bases not matched to a gene. This chain's CDR3 is CAWRNRGRLYEQYF. Written as DNA, the CDR3 is TGTGCCTGGAGGAACAGGGGGCGCTTATACGAGCAGTACTTC. The complete variable domain, with remaining parts taken from reference TRBV30 and TRBJ2-7, reads SQTIHQWPATLVQPVGSPLSLECTVEGTSNPNLYWYRQAAGRGLQLLFYSVGIGQISSEVPQNLSASRPQDRQFILSSKKLLLSDSGFYLCAWRNRGRLYEQYFGPGTRLTVT.